These T cell receptor beta chains were read from a single sample in a study of long-term antiretroviral therapy in people with HIV. Assay used: immunoSEQ multiplex PCR; TCRdb lists only in-frame clones, some missing. The data contain some 31,000 clones, approximately 94% of them singletons. Sequenced here: unsorted PBMCs, sampled more than 7.1 years after starting antiretroviral therapy. The receptors stem from a man between 45 and 60 years old with HIV. Each CDR3 is given with its conserved first and last residue. The D gene is left open where the match is weak. Some rows have no size entry. The others give once, few or many, or a class for an expanded clone.

clone_size j_call d_call v_call cdr3_aa cdr3_nt
few TRBJ1-5 . TRBV2 CASSFTGSKVPQHF TGTGCCAGCAGTTTTACAGGGAGCAAGGTGCCCCAGCATTTT
. TRBJ1-4 . TRBV4-1 CASTGTFNEKLFF TGCGCCAGCACCGGGACTTTTAATGAAAAACTGTTTTTT
. TRBJ1-1 TRBD1 TRBV29-1 CSGEQGFHTEAFF TGCAGCGGCGAACAGGGGTTTCACACTGAAGCTTTCTTT
once TRBJ2-3 . TRBV5-1 CASSYGTGTDTQYF TGCGCCAGCAGCTACGGAACGGGGACAGATACGCAGTATTTT
. TRBJ2-1 . TRBV6-6 CASSLLGPREQFF TGTGCCAGCAGTTTACTAGGGCCGCGGGAGCAGTTCTTC
. TRBJ2-7 TRBD2 TRBV9 CASSPPGTSGGSSYEQYF TGTGCCAGCAGCCCCCCCGGGACTAGCGGGGGGAGCTCCTACGAGCAGTACTTC
. TRBJ1-5 TRBD1 TRBV19 CASSIGGGGGQPQHF TGTGCCAGTAGTATAGGAGGAGGGGGCGGGCAGCCCCAGCATTTT
. TRBJ1-1 . TRBV7-6 CASSLYSGHLNTEAFF TGTGCCAGCAGCTTATATTCAGGGCATTTGAACACTGAAGCTTTCTTT
. TRBJ1-4 . TRBV6-5 CASRTDGTQGKLFF TGTGCCAGCAGAACGGACGGGACCCAAGGAAAACTGTTTTTT
. TRBJ2-2 . TRBV7-2 CASSLNGANTGELFF TGTGCCAGCAGCTTAAACGGTGCGAACACCGGGGAGCTGTTTTTT
. TRBJ1-5 . TRBV7-9 CASSLEAGPYSNQPQHF TGTGCCAGCAGCTTAGAGGCAGGGCCTTATAGCAATCAGCCCCAGCATTTT
once TRBJ1-1 . TRBV10-1 CASSSQGLVANTEAFF TGCGCCAGCAGTTCACAGGGTCTGGTGGCGAACACTGAAGCTTTCTTT
once TRBJ2-2 TRBD1 TRBV25-1 CASSVSGGYTGELFF TGTGCCAGCAGTGTCTCAGGGGGATACACCGGGGAGCTGTTTTTT
. TRBJ2-7 TRBD1 TRBV5-6 CASSFDTGEAVEQYF TGTGCCAGCAGCTTCGATACAGGGGAAGCGGTCGAGCAGTACTTC
. TRBJ1-4 TRBD1 TRBV7-2 CASSLALQGPNEKLFF TGTGCCAGCAGCTTAGCCCTACAGGGGCCTAATGAAAAACTGTTTTTT
. TRBJ1-2 . TRBV6-1 CASSASGDYGYTF TGTGCCAGCAGTGCCTCAGGGGACTATGGCTACACCTTC
. TRBJ1-5 . TRBV28 CASSLPGLPPQHF TGTGCCAGCAGTTTACCAGGGTTGCCGCCCCAGCATTTT
. TRBJ2-7 . TRBV28 CASRDDYEQYF TGTGCCAGCAGAGATGACTACGAGCAGTACTTC
. TRBJ2-7 . TRBV19 CASSIYSDSSYEQYF TGTGCCAGTAGTATATACTCGGACAGCTCCTACGAGCAGTACTTC
once TRBJ1-3 . TRBV30 CAWSSGVGGNTIYF TGTGCCTGGAGCTCAGGGGTGGGAGGAAACACCATATATTTT
. TRBJ1-1 . TRBV30 CAWSEGGEAFF TGTGCCTGGAGTGAGGGGGGGGAAGCTTTCTTT
once TRBJ2-1 TRBD1 TRBV19 CASSIGTGWRDEQFF TGTGCCAGTAGTATAGGGACAGGGTGGAGGGATGAGCAGTTCTTC
. TRBJ2-1 TRBD2 TRBV27 CASSFLPLAGGLNEQFF TGTGCCAGCAGTTTCCTGCCCCTAGCGGGGGGTCTGAATGAGCAGTTCTTC
. TRBJ2-3 . TRBV30 CALHTDSTDTQYF TGTGCCTTACATACCGACAGCACAGATACGCAGTATTTT
. TRBJ1-6 . TRBV12-5 CASGLAIADSWDSPLHF TGTGCTAGTGGTTTGGCAATAGCGGACAGCTGGGATTCACCCCTCCACTTT
. TRBJ2-4 TRBD1 TRBV4-3 CASSQDLPIQGAKNIQYF TGCGCCAGCAGCCAAGATCTGCCCATACAGGGGGCCAAAAACATTCAGTACTTC
. TRBJ2-2 . TRBV11-2 CASSSQGRTGELFF TGTGCCAGCAGCTCACAGGGTCGCACCGGGGAGCTGTTTTTT
. TRBJ2-7 . TRBV10-1 CASSVGGGSYEQYF TGCGCCAGCAGTGTCGGGGGCGGCTCCTACGAGCAGTACTTC
once TRBJ2-1 TRBD2 TRBV7-2 CASSLRDGGGAGEQFF TGTGCCAGCAGCTTAAGGGACGGCGGGGGGGCAGGCGAGCAGTTCTTC
. TRBJ1-2 . TRBV28 CASSSGEGVFYGYTF TGTGCCAGCAGTTCGGGAGAGGGGGTTTTCTATGGCTACACCTTC
. TRBJ2-1 TRBD1 TRBV29-1 CSGHRGSGDEQFF TGCAGCGGACACAGGGGAAGCGGCGATGAGCAGTTCTTC
. TRBJ1-5 . TRBV4-3 CASSPGLTTGDQPQHF TGCGCCAGCAGCCCCGGATTGACAACCGGGGATCAGCCCCAGCATTTT
once TRBJ2-3 . TRBV10-3 CAISERDTSDTQYF TGTGCCATCAGTGAGCGGGACACCTCAGATACGCAGTATTTT
. TRBJ2-5 TRBD2 TRBV4-3 CASSQEGTSGQETQYF TGCGCCAGCAGCCAAGAGGGGACTAGCGGCCAAGAGACCCAGTACTTC
. TRBJ2-4 TRBD1 TRBV13 CASSSNPGDRAKNIQYF TGTGCCAGCAGCTCCAACCCGGGGGACAGGGCTAAAAACATTCAGTACTTC
. TRBJ1-3 . TRBV5-6 CASQKRGSSGNTIYF TGTGCCAGCCAAAAAAGGGGGAGCTCTGGAAACACCATATATTTT
. TRBJ1-1 TRBD1 TRBV5-1 CASSFRTGGTEAFF TGCGCCAGCAGCTTCCGGACAGGGGGCACTGAAGCTTTCTTT
. TRBJ2-2 TRBD2 TRBV29-1 CSVRPGGRGGELFF TGCAGCGTGCGCCCGGGGGGGCGAGGCGGGGAGCTGTTTTTT
. TRBJ2-3 TRBD2 TRBV4-3 CASSQDGTSGADTQYF TGCGCCAGCAGCCAAGATGGGACTAGCGGGGCAGATACGCAGTATTTT
. TRBJ2-3 TRBD2 TRBV6-6 CASSYGTSATDTQYF TGTGCCAGCAGTTACGGGACTAGCGCCACAGATACGCAGTATTTT
. TRBJ1-4 TRBD1 TRBV15 CAAKGATNEKLFF TGTGCCGCGAAGGGGGCGACTAATGAAAAACTGTTTTTT
. TRBJ2-5 TRBD2 TRBV4-3 CASSHYGSGGGETQYF TGCGCCAGCAGCCATTACGGTAGCGGGGGGGGAGAGACCCAGTACTTC
. TRBJ1-6 . TRBV21-1 CASSKAGHHYNSPLHF TGTGCCAGCAGCAAAGCGGGACACCACTATAATTCACCCCTCCACTTT
. TRBJ1-1 . TRBV19 CASSVGIRGQNTEAFF TGTGCCAGTAGTGTAGGGATCAGGGGCCAGAACACTGAAGCTTTCTTT
. TRBJ2-7 TRBD2 TRBV7-3 CASSLRGGYEQYF TGTGCCAGCAGCTTAAGGGGGGGCTACGAGCAGTACTTC
once TRBJ1-5 . TRBV4-3 CASSQNRDGSEPQHF TGCGCCAGCAGCCAAAACCGGGACGGCTCGGAGCCCCAGCATTTT
. TRBJ1-6 TRBD1 TRBV11-2 CASRGDRGGSPLHF TGTGCCAGCAGGGGGGACAGGGGCGGCTCACCCCTCCACTTT
. TRBJ2-1 . TRBV5-1 CASSLGGSEKQFF TGCGCCAGCAGCTTGGGAGGGAGTGAGAAGCAGTTCTTC
. TRBJ2-7 TRBD2 TRBV30 CAWRLTGRMIVEQYF TGTGCCTGGAGGTTGACCGGGAGGATGATAGTTGAGCAGTACTTC
once TRBJ1-4 . TRBV27 CASSQYDGQRLFF TGTGCCAGCAGCCAATACGACGGTCAAAGACTGTTTTTT
. TRBJ1-1 . TRBV10-2 CASSELGSLGTEAFF TGCGCCAGCAGTGAGTTGGGCAGCTTGGGCACTGAAGCTTTCTTT
. TRBJ2-7 TRBD2 TRBV7-8 CASSPLIAGGYYEQYF TGTGCCAGCAGCCCCTTAATAGCGGGGGGATACTACGAGCAGTACTTC
. TRBJ1-5 . TRBV28 CASSGGGSGQPQHF TGTGCCAGCAGTGGTGGGGGGAGCGGTCAGCCCCAGCATTTT
once TRBJ2-5 TRBD2 TRBV5-1 CASSFGLAGGTKETQYF TGCGCCAGCAGCTTTGGACTAGCGGGGGGCACTAAAGAGACCCAGTACTTC
. TRBJ2-3 . TRBV6-1 CASSDGWQGSTDTQYF TGTGCCAGCAGTGACGGCTGGCAGGGAAGTACAGATACGCAGTATTTT
. TRBJ2-3 . TRBV20-1 CSASVMDTQYF TGCAGTGCTAGCGTAATGGATACGCAGTATTTT
once TRBJ2-1 . TRBV5-1 CASSLDGPSNEQFF TGCGCCAGCAGCTTGGATGGACCTTCCAATGAGCAGTTCTTC
once TRBJ2-7 TRBD1 TRBV29-1 CSVTGVGEQYF TGCAGCGTAACAGGGGTAGGGGAGCAGTACTTC
. TRBJ2-7 . TRBV7-3 CASSLGIPYEQYF TGTGCCAGCAGCTTAGGGATCCCCTACGAGCAGTACTTC